Listed here are 11 T cell receptor beta chains from one sample, sequenced in a study of spatial heterogeneity in lung cancer. TCRdb re-derived calls from the 5' RACE reads in MiXCR, one entry per CDR3 protein. The sample yields under 100,000 distinct CDR3 sequences, around 8.6% seen once. Time point denoted: sample taken at primary tumor resection. Unsorted whole RNA of tumor, nontumor lung or frozen PBMC was sequenced. Source: PBMCs, taken at surgery. The receptors here all came from a male donor with early-stage non-small cell lung cancer.

This clonotype has ten or more counts. The CDR3 loop reads CASSLDSAGDQPQHF. The DNA for the CDR3 is TGCGCCAGCAGCTTGGATTCGGCAGGCGATCAGCCCCAGCATTTT. The chain recombines TRBV5-1 with TRBJ1-5; D not certain. The V end was cut by 0 bases, the J end by 5 bases, with 12 bases between. This CDR3 comprises 15 residues. The germline V gene encodes CDR1 SGHRS and CDR2 YFSETQ.

In this sample, this clonotype turned up many times. The J gene is TRBJ2-3, the V gene TRBV2, with D hard to call. CDR1 and CDR2 (germline): SNHLY, FYNNEI. There are 13 residues in the CDR3. Trimming took 1 base from V and 1 from J, leaving 3 bases between them. The CDR3, as DNA: TGTGCCAGCAGTGAAGGAGGCACAGATACGCAGTATTTT. This encodes CASSEGGTDTQYF.

The chain couples TRBV29-1 to TRBJ2-3; D is unclear. Between the trimmed V and J ends, which lost 5 bases and 6 bases, there was a span of 12 bases. CDR3 length equals 12 residues. CDR1 and CDR2 (germline): SQVTM, ANQGSEA. The CDR3 loop reads CSVSEPEDTQYF. CDR3 nucleotides: TGCAGCGTTTCAGAGCCGGAGGATACGCAGTATTTT.

Ten or more counts support this clonotype. V gene TRBV2 combines with J gene TRBJ1-5; 10 bases map to TRBD1. CDR3 length: 14 amino acids. The junction had 4 bases not matched to a gene; V was cut back by 5 bases and J by 6 bases. The germline CDR1 and CDR2 sequences are SNHLY and FYNNEI. For the CDR3, the DNA is TGTGCCAGCAGTAGGGACAGGGGAGGTCAGCCCCAGCATTTT. Protein: CASSRDRGGQPQHF.

This clonotype was picked up many times. This chain connects TRBV5-1 to TRBJ2-7, with unresolved D. Germline V gives CDR1 SGHRS, CDR2 YFSETQ. Trimming stripped 2 bases from V and 4 bases from J, with 13 bases between. The length of the CDR3 is 14 residues. CDR3: CASSLDRMGYEQYF. CDR3 coding DNA: TGCGCCAGCAGCTTAGATCGGATGGGGTACGAGCAGTACTTC.

This clonotype has ten or more counts. This chain uses TRBV29-1 with TRBJ2-7; D might be TRBD1 (5 bases). The CDR3 runs to 12 residues. Germline CDR1 is SQVTM and CDR2 is ANQGSEA. V lost 4 bases, J lost 7 bases, and 14 bases lay in between. The CDR3 DNA sequence: TGCAGCGTTGCCCCGCAGGGTCGGGAGCAGTACTTC. Its translation: CSVAPQGREQYF.

This clonotype has ten or more counts. In DNA form, the CDR3 reads TGCAGCGTTGATCGGCTAGCGGGAGGGAATGAGCAGTTCTTC. The encoded protein is CSVDRLAGGNEQFF. The gene calls are TRBV29-1 and TRBJ2-1; 12 bases align to TRBD2. Losses at the gene ends were 3 bases for V and 7 bases for J; bases not matched to a gene: 4. CDR1 is SQVTM, CDR2 ANQGSEA, per germline. This CDR3 region has 14 residues.

This clonotype was counted a few times. Here the CDR3 reads CASSLISELQEGQYF. The CDR3 DNA follows: TGTGCCAGCAGCTTGATTAGCGAGCTACAAGAGGGGCAGTACTTC. The rearrangement joins TRBV5-5 to TRBJ2-7, with a possible D match to TRBD2 (5 bases). The CDR3 loop spans 15 amino acids. V was pared by 1 base and J by 9 bases, with 20 bases between. The V gene's germline CDR1 is SGHKS and CDR2 YYEKEE (reference sequence).

There are many counts of this clonotype. CDR3 in DNA: TGTGCCAGCAGCCCTATTGCGGGGGGCAACACCGGGGAGCTGTTTTTT. Amino acid sequence: CASSPIAGGNTGELFF. V and J are TRBV7-2 and TRBJ2-2; 8 bases map to TRBD2. Germline V gene lookup returns CDR1 SGHTA and CDR2 FQGNSA. CDR3 size: 16 residues. V trimming: 5 bases; J trimming: 2 bases; junction bases outside the gene matches: 7.

This clonotype was seen repeatedly, ten times or more. The rearrangement links TRBV9 to TRBJ2-7; D not certain. The V gene lost 3 bases and the J gene lost 2 bases, with 6 bases spanning the gap. This CDR3 has 12 amino acids. Germline V lookup: CDR1 SGDLS, CDR2 YYNGEE. The CDR3 nucleotides are TGTGCCAGCAGCGCCGGACCCTACGAGCAGTACTTC. Translated: CASSAGPYEQYF.

Ten or more counts support this clonotype. CDR3 region: CASSVGPYNEQFF. The CDR3 DNA reads TGTGCCAGCAGCGTAGGGCCATACAATGAGCAGTTCTTC. The chain recombines TRBV9 with TRBJ2-1, with no clear D. CDR3 size: 13 residues. Germline V lookup: CDR1 SGDLS, CDR2 YYNGEE. V lost 0 bases, J lost 4 bases, and 5 bases lay in between.